This TCR beta chain was captured in a study of identical twins. This CDR3 spans 12 amino acids. The germline V gene has CDR1 SEHNR and CDR2 FQNEAQ (reference sequence). TCRdb passed the 5' RACE reads through MiXCR, listing each CDR3 protein once. The repertoire has approximately 620,000 distinct CDR3 sequences, more than 6.5% of them found once; the top ten carry approximately 0.89%. As for this clonotype: The junction does not match germline at one end; this may be a read error.

The same data also contributed to another study, on yellow fever vaccine responses in identical twins.

The J gene is TRBJ2-3, the V gene TRBV7-9; D not resolved. This receptor was identified in a woman between 18 and 29 years old in good health. Sequencing input: PBMCs. The CDR3 here is CGSSLLGDTQYF. As DNA, the CDR3 is TGTGGCAGCAGCTTATTGGGAGATACGCAGTATTTT.